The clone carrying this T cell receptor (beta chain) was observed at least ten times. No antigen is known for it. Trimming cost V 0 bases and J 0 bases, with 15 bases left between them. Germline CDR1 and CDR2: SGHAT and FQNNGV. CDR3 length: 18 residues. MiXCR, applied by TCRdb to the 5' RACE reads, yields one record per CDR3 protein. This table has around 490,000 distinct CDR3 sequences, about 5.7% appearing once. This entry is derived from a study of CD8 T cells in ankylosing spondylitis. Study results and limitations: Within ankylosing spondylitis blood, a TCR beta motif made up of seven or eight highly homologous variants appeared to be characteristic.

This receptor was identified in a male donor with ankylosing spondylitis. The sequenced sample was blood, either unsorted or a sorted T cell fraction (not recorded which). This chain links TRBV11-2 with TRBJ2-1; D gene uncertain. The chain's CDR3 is CASSLDILGASSYNEQFF. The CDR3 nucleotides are TGTGCCAGCAGCTTAGACATTCTAGGCGCCAGCTCCTACAATGAGCAGTTCTTC.